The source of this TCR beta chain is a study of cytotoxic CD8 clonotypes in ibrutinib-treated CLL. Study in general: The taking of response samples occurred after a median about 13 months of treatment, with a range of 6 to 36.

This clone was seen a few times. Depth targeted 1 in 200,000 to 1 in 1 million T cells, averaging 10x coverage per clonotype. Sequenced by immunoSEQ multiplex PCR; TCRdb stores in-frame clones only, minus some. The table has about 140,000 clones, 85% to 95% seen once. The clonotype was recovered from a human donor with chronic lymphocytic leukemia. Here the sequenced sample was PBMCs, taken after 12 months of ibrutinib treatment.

The CDR3 coding sequence is TGTGCCAGTAGCCTGCGGGGTATTACAGATACGCAGTATTTT. It specifies CASSLRGITDTQYF. J is TRBJ2-3 and V is TRBV19; D is perhaps TRBD2 (6 bases). This CDR3 contains 14 residues. Per the germline V gene, CDR1 is LNHDA and CDR2 is SQIVND (reference sequence). V gave up 6 bases and J gave up 3 bases, with 13 bases separating them.